The next 7 T cell receptor beta chains were all read from a single sample in a study of T-cell memory formation after mild COVID-19. One entry per CDR3 protein results from TCRdb running MiXCR on the 5' RACE reads. This sample has 400,000 to 500,000 distinct CDR3 sequences; around 20% occur once, and the top ten carry more than 8%. Sequenced material: PBMCs or a T cell subset sorted from them (not recorded which). The receptors shown here come from an adult woman who had mild COVID-19 (a few samples of this study predate the infection). Cell type and time point are not known.

This clonotype was recorded a few times. The CDR3 sequence is CASSPRDRQGNTIYF. CDR3 DNA: TGTGCCAGCAGCCCCCGGGACAGGCAAGGAAACACCATATATTTT. The V gene is TRBV9, the J gene TRBJ1-3; the match to TRBD1 covers 8 bases. The CDR3 is 15 residues long. V shed 4 bases and J 4 bases; nucleotides not matched to a gene: 7. Looked up from germline, CDR1 is SGDLS and CDR2 is YYNGEE.

This clonotype was counted a few times. The chain couples TRBV5-1 to TRBJ1-5, with a tentative D call TRBD1 (6 bases). V shed 4 bases and J shed 3 bases, with 11 bases lying between them. The CDR3 is made up of 14 amino acids. CDR1 is SGHRS and CDR2 is YFSETQ in the germline V gene. Here the CDR3 DNA reads TGCGCCAGCAGCACGGGGACACCCAATCAGCCCCAGCATTTT. This codes for CASSTGTPNQPQHF.

The chain is built from TRBV19 and TRBJ2-1; no clear D. The germline V gene has CDR1 LNHDA and CDR2 SQIVND (reference sequence). This CDR3 is 15 amino acids long. Trimming pared 9 bases from V and 5 bases from J, leaving 20 bases between. CDR3 sequence: CARPQQSIADNEQFF. CDR3 DNA sequence: TGTGCCAGACCGCAACAAAGTATAGCTGACAATGAGCAGTTCTTC.

This sequence joins TRBV4-2 and TRBJ2-1; 12 nucleotides line up with TRBD2. The V and J ends lost 6 bases and 4 bases, in that order; junction bases with no gene match: 4. The CDR3 has 15 residues. Germline assignment: CDR1 LGHNA and CDR2 YNFKEQ. In DNA, the CDR3 is TGTGCCAGCAGGAATCTAGCGGGGGGGTACAATGAGCAGTTCTTC. This translates into CASRNLAGGYNEQFF.

There are a few counts of this clonotype. The chain uses TRBV20-1 and TRBJ2-1, with 8 bases fitting TRBD2. The CDR3 extends over 17 amino acids. V was pared by 0 bases and J by 9 bases, with 16 bases of the junction left unmatched. Germline V gene data show CDR1 as DFQATT and CDR2 as SNEGSKA (reference sequence). CDR3 nucleotide sequence: TGCAGTGCTAGAGATACGGGTAGGGGCGGGAGGAAGGGTGAGCAGTTCTTC. Its translation is CSARDTGRGGRKGEQFF.

This clonotype was picked up a small number of times. CDR3 amino acids: CASRPLGVSDYGYTF. The CDR3 DNA is TGTGCCAGCAGACCTCTAGGGGTATCTGACTATGGCTACACCTTC. The rearrangement links TRBV6-5 to TRBJ1-2, with a possible D match to TRBD1 (5 bases). Germline CDR1 is MNHEY and CDR2 is SVGAGI. V lost 6 bases and J 3 bases, leaving 17 bases between the germline ends. This CDR3 region has 15 residues.

V usage is TRBV7-2 and J usage is TRBJ2-1; D unresolved. In germline, CDR1 is SGHTA, CDR2 FQGNSA. CDR3 length equals 14 residues. With 1 base removed from V and 5 bases from J, the gap between germline ends came to 9 bases. The CDR3 region is CASSLVPGDNEQFF. The CDR3 coding sequence is TGTGCCAGCAGCTTAGTTCCCGGTGACAATGAGCAGTTCTTC. The full variable domain, its missing parts supplied by reference TRBV7-2 and TRBJ2-1, is GAGVSQSPSNKVTEKGKDVELRCDPISGHTALYWYRQSLGQGLEFLIYFQGNSAPDKSGLPSDRFSAERTGGSVSTLTIQRTQQEDSAVYLCASSLVPGDNEQFFGPGTRLTVL.